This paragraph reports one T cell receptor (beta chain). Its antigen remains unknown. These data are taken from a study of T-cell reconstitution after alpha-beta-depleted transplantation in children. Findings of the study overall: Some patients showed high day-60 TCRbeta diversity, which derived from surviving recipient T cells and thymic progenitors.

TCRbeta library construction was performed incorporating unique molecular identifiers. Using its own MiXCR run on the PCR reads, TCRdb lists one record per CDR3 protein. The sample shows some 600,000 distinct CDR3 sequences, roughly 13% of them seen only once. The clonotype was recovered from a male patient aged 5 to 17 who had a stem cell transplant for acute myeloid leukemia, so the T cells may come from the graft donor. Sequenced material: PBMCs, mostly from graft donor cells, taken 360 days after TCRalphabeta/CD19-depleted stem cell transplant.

The CDR3 reads CASSYDWVGNSPLHF. DNA of the CDR3: TGTGCCAGCAGTTACGACTGGGTTGGGAATTCACCCCTCCACTTT. The chain employs TRBV6-5 and TRBJ1-6; D not certain. V gave up 2 bases and J gave up 7 bases, with 12 bases separating them. The CDR3 has 15 residues. Germline CDR1 MNHEY, CDR2 SVGAGI.